The T cell receptor beta chain under discussion was sequenced for a study of blood T cell repertoires in COVID-19. Study context: Spain, Italy and the United States supplied samples that represented acute and convalescent COVID-19. PBMCs, B-cell-depleted T cells, or T cells provided the cDNA or gDNA that made up the material.

In the authors' workflow: How many nucleated cells were present was estimated from reference gene primer amplification. The method was immunoSEQ multiplex PCR; TCRdb's version includes in-frame clones alone and lacks a portion of them. That table supplies the V and J calls and clone size; D and trimming were determined from the DNA. The profile shows 45,000 to 65,000 clones, 89% of them singletons. The origin of this receptor is a human donor in a cohort sampled during active COVID-19. The sample was peripheral blood.

In DNA, the CDR3 is TGTGCCTGGAGTACCCAGACAGGGGGGGGTGAAAAACTGTTTTTT. Protein product: CAWSTQTGGGEKLFF. This chain links TRBV30 with TRBJ1-4, with TRBD1 matching over 9 bases. This CDR3 contains 15 residues. The V segment lost 2 bases and the J segment 7 bases; nucleotides outside the gene matches: 8. CDR1 is GTSNPN and CDR2 is SVGIG in the germline V gene (reference sequence).